Listed here is a single TCR beta chain. The record originates from a study of CD8 T cells in ankylosing spondylitis. Each CDR3 protein gets one entry after TCRdb re-called the 5' RACE reads with MiXCR. The data contain 250,000 to 350,000 distinct CDR3 sequences, roughly 20% of them singletons. With 5 bases clipped from V and 0 bases from J, the junction kept 8 bases outside the gene matches. Germline V gene sequence: CDR1 SGHTA, CDR2 FQGNSA. The CDR3 contains 16 residues. The sample comprised blood, either unsorted or a sorted T cell fraction (not recorded which). The rearrangement uses TRBV7-2 and TRBJ2-3; the match to TRBD2 covers 7 bases. This receptor was identified in a female donor with ankylosing spondylitis or in good health (not recorded which). The CDR3 region is CASSQWGRASTDTQYF. DNA of the CDR3: TGTGCCAGCAGCCAATGGGGGAGGGCGAGCACAGATACGCAGTATTTT.